The rows below give T cell receptor beta chains drawn from one sample of a study of memory CD4+ T cells and cytomegalovirus serostatus. Some clones are missing from TCRdb's copy, which holds only in-frame ones; the method was immunoSEQ multiplex PCR. The sample lists over 50,000 clones, 82% occurring once. The source material was memory CD4+ T cells from blood. These TCRs come from an adult in good health and CMV-seronegative. Each CDR3 is given with its conserved first and last residue. A D gene is named only where the DNA matches it firmly. Size values are once, few and many counts, or a class for expanded clones, and some rows have none.

cdr3_nt cdr3_aa d_call j_call v_call clone_size
TGTGCCAGCAGCTCGGGACTAGCGGGGCCTACAGATACGCAGTATTTT CASSSGLAGPTDTQYF TRBD2 TRBJ2-3 TRBV5-5 .
TGCAGTGCTCATAGTTGGAATGAGCAGTTCTTC CSAHSWNEQFF . TRBJ2-1 TRBV20-1 .
TGTGCCAGCAGCCCTTCAATTGGGGTCGAGCAGTACTTC CASSPSIGVEQYF . TRBJ2-7 TRBV9 .
TGTGCCAGCAGCTCCTCCGGGTCTTGGGAGACCCAGTACTTC CASSSSGSWETQYF . TRBJ2-5 TRBV7-2 .
TGTGCCAGCAGCAGACCGGGACGGACCTACGAGCAGTACTTC CASSRPGRTYEQYF . TRBJ2-7 TRBV11-2 .
TGTGCCAGCAGCTTGCGGCAGGGGACCTATGGCTACACCTTC CASSLRQGTYGYTF . TRBJ1-2 TRBV5-5 .
TGTGCCATCAGTGTAGGGCAGAACTACGAGCAGTACTTC CAISVGQNYEQYF . TRBJ2-7 TRBV10-3 .
TGTGCCAGCAGCCTCACAGTGCGCGGGGGCACCATATATTTT CASSLTVRGGTIYF . TRBJ1-3 TRBV7-2 few
TGTGCCTGGAGTGTTGGGCAGGGGGCAGATACGCAGTATTTT CAWSVGQGADTQYF TRBD1 TRBJ2-3 TRBV30 .
TGTGCCAGCAGCTTGAGTGGACTAGCAGGAGATACGCAGTATTTT CASSLSGLAGDTQYF TRBD2 TRBJ2-3 TRBV7-2 once
TGTGCCAGCATCGAGGGTAGCACAGATACGCAGTATTTT CASIEGSTDTQYF . TRBJ2-3 TRBV5-6 .
TGTGCCAGCAGCTCAGCGACAGGGAGGGATGGCTACACCTTC CASSSATGRDGYTF TRBD1 TRBJ1-2 TRBV13 once
TGTGCCATCACCGCGGGGGGGAACGAGCAGTACTTC CAITAGGNEQYF TRBD2 TRBJ2-7 TRBV10-3 .
TGCGCCAGCAGCTTGGGTTGGGGCCGATCCACAGATACGCAGTATTTT CASSLGWGRSTDTQYF . TRBJ2-3 TRBV5-1 .
TGTGCCAGCAGCTTGGGGGACAGGGGGCAACTGTTTTTT CASSLGDRGQLFF TRBD1 TRBJ1-4 TRBV5-4 .
TGTGCCAGCAGCTCCCGGGACATATACTTGGGGTACACTGAAGCTTTCTTT CASSSRDIYLGYTEAFF . TRBJ1-1 TRBV11-1 .
TGTGCCAGCAGTTTGGACAGGAGTGCAACTAATGAAAAACTGTTTTTT CASSLDRSATNEKLFF TRBD1 TRBJ1-4 TRBV6-6 .
TGTGCCATCGGGGGCGTGGCAGGGGGTATTTGGTACAATGAGCAGTTCTTC CAIGGVAGGIWYNEQFF TRBD1 TRBJ2-1 TRBV10-3 .
TGTGCCAGCAGCTTACACGGCGGGATTACAGATACGCAGTATTTT CASSLHGGITDTQYF . TRBJ2-3 TRBV7-3 .
TGTGCCAGCAGCTCAACGCCGGGAGAGCAGTTCTTC CASSSTPGEQFF . TRBJ2-1 TRBV7-3 once
TGTGCCAGCAGCGGGACAGGGGGCTATGGCTACACCTTC CASSGTGGYGYTF TRBD1 TRBJ1-2 TRBV6-1 once
TGTGCTAGTGGTTTAGGGACAGGGGATCAGCCCCAGCATTTT CASGLGTGDQPQHF TRBD1 TRBJ1-5 TRBV12-5 once
TGTGCCAGCCGGAGTCAGCGGGAGCAAACCGGGGAGCTGTTTTTT CASRSQREQTGELFF TRBD2 TRBJ2-2 TRBV2 .
TGTGCCAGCAGCTTCGGACTAGCGGGAGTGGCCCAAGAGACCCAGTACTTC CASSFGLAGVAQETQYF TRBD2 TRBJ2-5 TRBV7-8 .
TGTGCCAGCACAAACGCCGGGCAAAACTCCTACGAGCAGTACTTC CASTNAGQNSYEQYF . TRBJ2-7 TRBV28 .
TGTGCCAGCAGCTTTTTGGACAGGGGGAACACCGGGGAGCTGTTTTTT CASSFLDRGNTGELFF TRBD1 TRBJ2-2 TRBV5-5 .